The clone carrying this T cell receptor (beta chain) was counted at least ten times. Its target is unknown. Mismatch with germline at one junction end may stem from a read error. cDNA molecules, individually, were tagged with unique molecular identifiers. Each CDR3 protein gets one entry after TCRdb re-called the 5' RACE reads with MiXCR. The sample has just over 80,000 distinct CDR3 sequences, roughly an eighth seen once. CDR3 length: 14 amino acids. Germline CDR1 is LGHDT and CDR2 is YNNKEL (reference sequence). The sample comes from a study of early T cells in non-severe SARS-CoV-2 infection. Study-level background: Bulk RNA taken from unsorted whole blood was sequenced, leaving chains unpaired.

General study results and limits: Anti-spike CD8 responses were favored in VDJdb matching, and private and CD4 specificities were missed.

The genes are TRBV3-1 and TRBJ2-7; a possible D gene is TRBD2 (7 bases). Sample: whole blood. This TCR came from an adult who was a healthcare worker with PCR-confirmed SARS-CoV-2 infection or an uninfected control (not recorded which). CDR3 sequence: CASNQGGGSYEQYF. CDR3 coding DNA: TGTGCCAGCAACCAAGGGGGGGGTTCCTACGAGCAGTACTTC.